This is a list of T cell receptor beta chains from one sample in a study of lymphopenia after photon versus proton radiotherapy. Libraries were prepared by immunoSEQ multiplex PCR; TCRdb keeps only in-frame clonotypes and omits some of them. The table shows about 70,000 clones, with 87% occurring only once. The sequenced sample was peripheral blood, obtained from a patient treated with proton-based radiotherapy. The receptor set was obtained from a man older than 75 with esophageal cancer. Each CDR3 is given with its conserved first and last residue. Each record gives: J gene, CDR3 length, D gene, V gene, CDR3 protein. D genes are given only for firm matches.

>TRBJ2-1|15|TRBD2|TRBV7-9
CASSYLRGGYNEQFF
>TRBJ2-5|14|NA|TRBV5-1
CASSFGPRGETQYF
>TRBJ2-5|15|NA|TRBV2
CASSRGILPQETQYF
>TRBJ1-3|11|NA|TRBV30
CAWDSGNTIYF
>TRBJ1-2|15|TRBD1|TRBV7-2
CASSKTGAAHYGYTF
>TRBJ1-5|13|NA|TRBV5-4
CASSLDRNQPQHF
>TRBJ2-2|14|TRBD1|TRBV6-5
CASSGQGGFGELFF
>TRBJ1-4|12|TRBD1|TRBV5-1
CASSYRGEKLFF
>TRBJ2-7|13|TRBD2|TRBV6-1
CASSPGGTYEQYF
>TRBJ2-7|10|NA|TRBV29-1
CSVMDYEQYF
>TRBJ1-2|13|NA|TRBV5-4
CASSLNRVDGYTF
>TRBJ1-1|15|NA|TRBV18
CASSPPWGPGTEAFF
>TRBJ1-3|15|NA|TRBV19
CASTLTPASGNTIYF
>TRBJ2-2|15|NA|TRBV11-2
CASSSLRGRAGELFF
>TRBJ2-1|19|TRBD1|TRBV4-3
CASSQDGRGPERSYNEQFF
>TRBJ2-6|18|TRBD1|TRBV5-1
CASSLGTGGSSGANVLTF
>TRBJ1-2|12|NA|TRBV5-4
CASSLEGMGYTF
>TRBJ1-5|15|NA|TRBV10-3
CAISGSTGRNQPQHF
>TRBJ2-7|14|TRBD2|TRBV25-1
CASSGSGSLKRQYF
>TRBJ2-3|13|NA|TRBV27
CASSFVSTDTQYF
>TRBJ1-2|14|TRBD1|TRBV10-3
CAISTGQGLYGYTF
>TRBJ2-3|13|NA|TRBV7-9
CASSLEKGLPWYF
>TRBJ2-7|14|NA|TRBV19
CASSLPGLSYEQYF
>TRBJ1-2|14|TRBD1|TRBV6-5
CASSRQGFHYGYTF
>TRBJ1-3|17|TRBD1|TRBV19
CASKSREDGTAGNTIYF
>TRBJ2-7|12|NA|TRBV2
CASSGGFHEQYF
>TRBJ1-2|14|NA|TRBV4-3
CASSQVMANYGYTF
>TRBJ2-7|18|TRBD2|TRBV27
CASSLRLAGGPRSYEQYF
>TRBJ2-7|15|TRBD1|TRBV4-3
CASSQEGTEYYEQYF
>TRBJ2-1|14|NA|TRBV11-2
CASSLPGQANEQFF
>TRBJ2-5|12|NA|TRBV4-1
CASSQIQGRQYF
>TRBJ1-2|14|NA|TRBV5-6
CASSSTGAPYGYTF
>TRBJ2-5|11|NA|TRBV6-5
CASSYAGGEYF
>TRBJ1-4|17|NA|TRBV11-2
CASSSLRGRTTNEKLFF
>TRBJ2-2|16|NA|TRBV4-2
CASSIPLGGGTGELFF
>TRBJ2-1|11|NA|TRBV20-1
CSATEGGGQFF
>TRBJ1-2|15|NA|TRBV15
CATSSLQRVHYGYTF
>TRBJ2-7|11|NA|TRBV6-6
CASSTKGEQYF
>TRBJ2-5|14|NA|TRBV9
CASSVQGVQETQYF
>TRBJ2-7|18|TRBD2|TRBV7-2
CASSSLRTSGMSSYEQYF
>TRBJ2-7|12|NA|TRBV2
CASSDPAHEQYF